The entry that follows covers one T cell receptor (beta chain) sequence. Its antigen is as yet unknown. Study observations and caveats: The larger-cohort validation was restricted to a single TCR beta V-J rearrangement rather than whole repertoires. Greatest tumor Treg TCR overlap was with tumor naive CD4+ cells. Tumor memory CD4+ T cell TCR gene usage was found to cluster with blood and lymph node memory CD4+ cells and with lymph node naive CD4+ cells.

After constant-region reverse-primer amplification, full-length variable regions underwent semi-nested PCR with Nested Universal Primer A. TCRdb called the 5' RACE reads again in MiXCR, with one record for every CDR3 protein. Here the sample spans tens of thousands of distinct CDR3 sequences, roughly 25% being singletons. Trimming shortened V by 4 bases and J by 5 bases, and 15 bases separated the two germline ends. This CDR3 is built from 14 residues. Germline V gives CDR1 LGHDT, CDR2 YNNKEL (reference sequence). The chain recombines TRBV3-1 with TRBJ2-7, with a tentative D call TRBD2 (6 bases). Sequenced sample: memory CD4+ T cells sorted from blood. Subset here: memory CD4+ T cells, CD4+CD45RO+CD25-. This receptor was identified in a female donor with breast cancer. For the CDR3, the DNA is TGTGCCAGCAGCCCCGGCGGAGGGAGCGACGAGCAGTACTTC. It codes for CASSPGGGSDEQYF.